The 9 T cell receptor beta chains given below trace back to one sample, sequenced in a study of memory CD4+ T cells and cytomegalovirus serostatus. Some clones are missing from TCRdb's copy, which holds only in-frame ones; the method was immunoSEQ multiplex PCR. The sample carries roughly 40,000 clones, roughly 83% recorded once. The sort gate was single viable CD3+CD4+CD8-CD45RO+ cells for memory CD4+ T cells. Specimen: memory CD4+ T cells from blood. These receptors were taken from an adult in good health and CMV-seronegative.

The V call is TRBV4-3, the J call TRBJ1-2; the D gene is possibly TRBD1 (6 bases). The germline gives CDR1 LGHNA, CDR2 YSLEER. V lost 1 base and J lost 2, with 17 bases in between. The CDR3 has 17 amino acids. The CDR3 coding sequence is TGCGCCAGCAGCCAAGGGGGTCTTACAGGGAACAACTATGGCTACACCTTC. Its translation: CASSQGGLTGNNYGYTF.

This clone was seen a few times. The gene calls are TRBV4-1 and TRBJ2-1; 7 bases match TRBD2. The junction had 6 bases not matched to a gene; V was cut back by 7 bases and J by 0 bases. This CDR3 has 15 amino acids. CDR1 is MGHRA and CDR2 is YSYEKL in the germline V gene. The CDR3 loop is CASTLAESSYNEQFF. In DNA form, the CDR3 reads TGCGCCAGCACCCTAGCGGAAAGCTCCTACAATGAGCAGTTCTTC.

The chain has TRBV5-4 and TRBJ1-5, with D perhaps TRBD1 (5 bases). Trimming took off 3 bases at V and 5 bases at J, with 12 bases between the two ends. The CDR3 covers 14 residues. CDR1 is SGHNT, CDR2 YYREEE, per germline (reference sequence). The CDR3 here is CASSSGGNDQPQHF. DNA of the CDR3: TGTGCCAGCAGCTCCGGGGGAAATGATCAGCCCCAGCATTTT.

The CDR3 sequence: CATSRERASNTEAFF. The DNA of the CDR3 is TGTGCCACCAGCAGAGAAAGGGCTTCGAACACTGAAGCTTTCTTT. V usage is TRBV15 and J usage is TRBJ1-1; D is ambiguous. Trimming removed 0 bases at V and 1 base at J, with 9 bases between. The CDR3 covers 15 residues. Germline assignment: CDR1 LNHNV and CDR2 YYDKDF (reference sequence).

This sequence joins TRBV29-1 and TRBJ2-2; 8 bases align to TRBD1. The V gene end was trimmed by 6 bases and the J gene end by 8 bases; junction bases not matched to a gene: 2. The CDR3 length is 11 residues. The germline V gene encodes CDR1 SQVTM and CDR2 ANQGSEA. This CDR3 is CSVGTGGELFF. DNA of the CDR3: TGCAGCGTGGGGACAGGTGGGGAGCTGTTTTTT.

The chain couples TRBV5-5 to TRBJ2-2; TRBD2 matches at 9 bases. CDR1 and CDR2 from the germline V gene are SGHKS and YYEKEE (reference sequence). The CDR3 consists of 15 residues. The ends lost 5 bases at V and 6 bases at J; junction bases unmatched: 8. Here the CDR3 DNA reads TGTGCCAGCAGACCAGGGACTAGCTGGGCCGGGGAGCTGTTTTTT. Translating gives CASRPGTSWAGELFF.

The chain employs TRBV6-5 and TRBJ1-2; D call uncertain. Trimming removed 6 bases at V and 0 bases at J, with 11 bases between. This CDR3 comprises 14 residues. Germline values: CDR1 MNHEY, CDR2 SVGAGI. CDR3 in amino acids: CASSSGTANYGYTF. The DNA of the CDR3 is TGTGCCAGCAGCTCCGGAACTGCTAACTATGGCTACACCTTC.

J is TRBJ2-7 and V is TRBV25-1; D gene uncertain. Deletions cut 3 bases from V and 0 bases from J, with 12 bases between. CDR3 length equals 15 residues. The germline V gene encodes CDR1 MGHDK and CDR2 SYGVNS. CDR3 sequence reads: CASSDSGVSSYEQYF. Here the CDR3 DNA reads TGTGCCAGCAGTGATTCTGGGGTGAGCTCCTACGAGCAGTACTTC.

V is TRBV5-6 and J is TRBJ1-6; D not resolved. This CDR3 is built from 13 residues. Trimming cost V 0 bases and J 10 bases, with 8 bases left between them. Germline loops: CDR1 SGHDT, CDR2 YYEEEE. CDR3 in amino acids: CASSLAQASPLHF. CDR3 DNA: TGTGCCAGCAGCTTGGCTCAAGCCTCACCCCTCCACTTT. Supplemented by reference TRBV5-6 and TRBJ1-6, the full variable domain reads DAGVTQSPTHLIKTRGQQVTLRCSPKSGHDTVSWYQQALGQGPQFIFQYYEEEERQRGNFPDRFSGHQFPNYSSELNVNALLLGDSALYLCASSLAQASPLHFGNGTRLTVT.